The text below deals with one T cell receptor (beta chain). The sample is drawn from a study of PD-L1 blockade in urothelial cancer. Study as a whole: Counts from blood samples showed a median of roughly 140,000 T cells.

Libraries were prepared by immunoSEQ multiplex PCR; TCRdb keeps only in-frame clonotypes and omits some of them. The table has about 120,000 clones, 85% to 90% seen once. This CDR3 has 13 residues. CDR1 is SGHDN and CDR2 is FVKESK in the germline V gene. Trimming at V came to 4 bases and at J to 12 bases, leaving 8 bases not matched to a gene. Time point reported: peripheral blood 6 weeks after treatment start. V and J are TRBV14 and TRBJ2-4; TRBD1 agrees at 8 bases. This clonotype was sampled from a man between 60 and 70 years old with urothelial cancer. Specimen: PBMCs, collected around atezolizumab (anti-PD-L1) treatment. CDR3 residues: CASSLLGQGGQYF. CDR3 nucleotides: TGTGCCAGCAGCCTTCTTGGACAGGGCGGTCAGTACTTC.